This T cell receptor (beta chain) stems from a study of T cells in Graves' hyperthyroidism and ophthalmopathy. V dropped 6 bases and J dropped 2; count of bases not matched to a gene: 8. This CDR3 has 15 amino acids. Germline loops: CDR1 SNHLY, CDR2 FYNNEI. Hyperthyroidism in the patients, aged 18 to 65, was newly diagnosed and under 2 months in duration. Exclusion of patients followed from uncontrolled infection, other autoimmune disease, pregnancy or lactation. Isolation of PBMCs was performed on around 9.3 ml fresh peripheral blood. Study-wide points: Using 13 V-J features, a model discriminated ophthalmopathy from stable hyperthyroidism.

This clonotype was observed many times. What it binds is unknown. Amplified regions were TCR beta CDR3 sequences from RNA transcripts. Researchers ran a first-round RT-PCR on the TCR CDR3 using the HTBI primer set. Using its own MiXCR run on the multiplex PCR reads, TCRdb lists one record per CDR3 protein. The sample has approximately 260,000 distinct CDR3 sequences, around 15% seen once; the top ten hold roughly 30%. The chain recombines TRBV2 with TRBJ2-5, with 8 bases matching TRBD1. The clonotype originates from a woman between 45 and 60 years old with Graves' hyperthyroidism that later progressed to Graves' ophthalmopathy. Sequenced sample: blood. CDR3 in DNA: TGTGCCAGCAGAGACGGGACAGGCCCTCAAGAGACCCAGTACTTC. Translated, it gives CASRDGTGPQETQYF.